These 7 T cell receptor beta chains were all obtained from the same sample, sequenced in a study of identical twins (dated by TCRdb to between 2015 and 2016). Libraries were made using 5' RACE. The sequencer listed for this sample is Illumina HiSeq 2000. Using fastp at Q25 and MiXCR, TCRdb reprocessed the public reads and kept productive beta chains. Under each unique CDR3 protein, matching rows form one entry showing the most common genes and DNA. Across this sample there are about 100,000 distinct CDR3 sequences, with under 7% seen only once. The top ten hold approximately 12% of the sample. Source material: memory T cells sorted from blood. This specimen's cell subset or site label, interpreted: CD45RO+ enriched T cells. These receptors were obtained from a woman aged 50 to 60 in good health.

This clonotype has a count of ten or more. The V call is TRBV7-9, the J call TRBJ1-1; D ambiguous. The CDR3 sequence is 13 residues long. Deletions cut 3 bases from V and 5 bases from J, with 10 bases between. The germline gives CDR1 SEHNR, CDR2 FQNEAQ (reference sequence). CDR3 protein: CASSLKGLTEAFF. CDR3 coding DNA: TGTGCCAGCAGCTTGAAGGGTTTGACTGAAGCTTTCTTT.

V gene TRBV27 combines with J gene TRBJ1-4, with 7 bases matching TRBD1. The CDR3 loop spans 15 amino acids. V was pared by 8 bases and J by 5 bases, with 11 bases of the junction left unmatched. Germline V gene lookup returns CDR1 MNHEY and CDR2 SMNVEV (reference sequence). Here the CDR3 DNA reads TGTGCCAGCCGATCAGCCGGGACAGCAAATGAAAAACTGTTTTTT. Protein product: CASRSAGTANEKLFF.

There are many counts of this clonotype. V gene TRBV5-1 combines with J gene TRBJ1-2, with a possible D match to TRBD1 (6 bases). V dropped 7 bases and J dropped 4 bases, with 23 bases sitting between them. The CDR3 consists of 16 residues. Germline values: CDR1 SGHRS, CDR2 YFSETQ. In DNA, the CDR3 is TGCGCCAGCCCCCGAAGAGGAGGGGGTAACCTCTATGGCTACACCTTC. Its protein is CASPRRGGGNLYGYTF. Looking up the rest from reference TRBV5-1 and TRBJ1-2 gives the full variable domain: KAGVTQTPRYLIKTRGQQVTLSCSPISGHRSVSWYQQTPGQGLQFLFEYFSETQRNKGNFPGRFSGRQFSNSRSEMNVSTLELGDSALYLCASPRRGGGNLYGYTFGSGTRLTVV.

The chain couples TRBV24-1 to TRBJ2-5, with TRBD2 matching 7 bases. This CDR3 region has 14 residues. Germline V lookup: CDR1 KGHDR, CDR2 SFDVKD. The J segment lost 4 bases and the V segment lost 5 bases, leaving 6 bases of the junction unmatched. The chain's CDR3 is CATSGGGGGETQYF. CDR3 DNA: TGTGCCACCAGTGGGGGCGGCGGGGGAGAGACCCAGTACTTC.

This clonotype was seen repeatedly, ten times or more. The chain recombines TRBV12-3 or TRBV12-4 with TRBJ1-2; TRBD1 aligns across 7 bases. Trimming at V came to 6 bases and at J to 4 bases, leaving 8 bases not matched to a gene. The CDR3 has 14 residues. In DNA form, the CDR3 reads TGTGCCAGCAGCTTACAGGGGACGTCCTATGGCTACACCTTC. This gives the protein CASSLQGTSYGYTF.

This clonotype is medium-sized. The rearrangement joins TRBV12-3 or TRBV12-4 to TRBJ1-5; D not resolved. The CDR3 covers 14 residues. V was trimmed by 3 bases and J by 0 bases, leaving 6 bases between them. CDR3 DNA sequence: TGTGCCAGCAGTTTTCATCCTAGCAATCAGCCCCAGCATTTT. It specifies CASSFHPSNQPQHF.

This clonotype was recorded only once. A much larger clone differs by one base, so this may be a read error. The V gene is TRBV5-1, the J gene TRBJ2-2, with 12 bases matching TRBD2. The germline gives CDR1 SGHRS, CDR2 YFSETQ. CDR3 length: 17 amino acids. The CDR3 reads CASSLRTSGTNTGEPFF. The CDR3 DNA reads as TGCGCCAGCTCTCTAAGGACTAGCGGGACGAACACCGGGGAGCCGTTTTTT.